This entry describes one T cell receptor (beta chain). Per the authors' pipeline: How many nucleated cells were present was estimated from reference gene primer amplification. Generated by immunoSEQ multiplex PCR, the TCRdb table keeps only in-frame clones and is missing some. V, J and clone size reflect that table, while D and trimming were determined from the DNA. The top ten clones hold over 7% of a sample with 150,000 to 200,000 clones, just over 85% of them seen once. The data belong to a study of blood T cell repertoires in COVID-19. Study-wide context: Material from acute and convalescent COVID-19 was sourced from the United States, Italy and Spain. T cells, B-cell-depleted T cells, or PBMCs supplied cDNA or gDNA.

Trimming left V 1 base short and J 1 base short, with 11 bases between. The germline V gene encodes CDR1 GTSNPN and CDR2 SVGIG (reference sequence). The CDR3 covers 15 residues. The source material was peripheral blood. The chain recombines TRBV30 with TRBJ1-5, with D unclear. This sequence originates from a man in his fifties or sixties with active or convalescent COVID-19. CDR3 in amino acids: CAWSGQTQSNQPQHF. CDR3 nucleotides: TGTGCCTGGAGTGGGCAGACACAGAGCAATCAGCCCCAGCATTTT. Drawing the rest from reference TRBV30 and TRBJ1-5, the complete variable domain is SQTIHQWPATLVQPVGSPLSLECTVEGTSNPNLYWYRQAAGRGLQLLFYSVGIGQISSEVPQNLSASRPQDRQFILSSKKLLLSDSGFYLCAWSGQTQSNQPQHFGDGTRLSIL.